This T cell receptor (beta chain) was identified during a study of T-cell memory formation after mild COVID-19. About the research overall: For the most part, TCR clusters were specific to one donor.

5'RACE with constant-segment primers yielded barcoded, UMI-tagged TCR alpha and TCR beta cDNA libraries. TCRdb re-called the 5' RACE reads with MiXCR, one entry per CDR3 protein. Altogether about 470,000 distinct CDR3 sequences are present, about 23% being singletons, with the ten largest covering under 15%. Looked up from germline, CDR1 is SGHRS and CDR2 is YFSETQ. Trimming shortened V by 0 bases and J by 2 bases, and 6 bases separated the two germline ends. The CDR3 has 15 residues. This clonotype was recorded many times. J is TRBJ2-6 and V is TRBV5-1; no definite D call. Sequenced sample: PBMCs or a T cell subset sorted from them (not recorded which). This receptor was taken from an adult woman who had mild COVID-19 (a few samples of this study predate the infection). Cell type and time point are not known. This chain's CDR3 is CASSLAVAGANVLTF. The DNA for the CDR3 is TGCGCCAGCAGCTTGGCTGTAGCTGGGGCCAACGTCCTGACTTTC.